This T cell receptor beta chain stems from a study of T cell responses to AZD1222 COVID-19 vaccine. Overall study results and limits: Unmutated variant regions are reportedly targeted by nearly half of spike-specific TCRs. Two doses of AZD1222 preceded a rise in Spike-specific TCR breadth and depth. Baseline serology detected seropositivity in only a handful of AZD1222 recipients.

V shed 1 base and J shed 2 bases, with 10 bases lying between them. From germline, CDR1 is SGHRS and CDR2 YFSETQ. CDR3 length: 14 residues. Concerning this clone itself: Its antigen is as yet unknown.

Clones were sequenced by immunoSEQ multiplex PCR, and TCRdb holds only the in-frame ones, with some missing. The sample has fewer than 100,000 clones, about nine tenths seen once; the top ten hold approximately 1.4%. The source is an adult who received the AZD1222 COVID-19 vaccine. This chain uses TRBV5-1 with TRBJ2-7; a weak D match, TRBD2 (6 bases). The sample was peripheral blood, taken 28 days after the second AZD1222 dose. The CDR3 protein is CASSLTGLTYEQYF. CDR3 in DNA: TGCGCCAGCAGCTTGACCGGACTAACCTACGAGCAGTACTTC.